Listed here are 17 T cell receptor beta chains from one sample, sequenced in a study of blood T cell repertoires in COVID-19. Repertoires were generated with immunoSEQ multiplex PCR, while TCRdb's copy carries only in-frame clones and drops some. This sample carries just over 90,000 clones, around 88% of them seen once, and the ten largest clones take around 20%. The source material was peripheral blood. The receptors come from a woman at least 80 years old with acute or convalescent COVID-19.

The J gene is TRBJ1-2, the V gene TRBV15; D perhaps matches TRBD1 (5 bases). The CDR3 has 15 amino acids. V lost 4 bases and J lost 0, with 12 bases in between. Germline assignment: CDR1 LNHNV and CDR2 YYDKDF (reference sequence). CDR3 residues: CATSIGAGSNYGYTF. The CDR3 coding sequence is TGTGCCACCAGCATTGGGGCGGGATCTAACTATGGCTACACCTTC.

The chain links TRBV9 to TRBJ1-5, with 10 bases lining up with TRBD1. Germline lookup yields CDR1 SGDLS and CDR2 YYNGEE. J gave up 0 bases and V 9 bases, and 12 bases lay outside the gene matches. The CDR3 consists of 17 residues. The CDR3 sequence: CANLRDRGKLSNQPQHF. In nucleotides, the CDR3 is TGTGCCAACCTCCGGGACAGGGGCAAACTTAGCAATCAGCCCCAGCATTTT.

V and J are TRBV18 and TRBJ2-5; 8 positions match TRBD1. The CDR3 contains 13 residues. CDR1 and CDR2 (germline): KGHSH, LQKENI. With 4 bases clipped from V and 4 bases from J, the junction kept 2 bases outside the gene matches. The CDR3 sequence: CASSRGQGETQYF. CDR3 DNA sequence: TGTGCCAGCTCACGAGGACAGGGAGAGACCCAGTACTTC.

The chain joins TRBV11-3 to TRBJ1-4, with TRBD1 matching 10 bases. J lost 7 bases, V lost 5 bases, and 7 bases had no gene match. Germline CDR1 is SGHNT and CDR2 is YENEEA. CDR3 size: 15 residues. CDR3 residues: CASSNRDRGGEKLFF. CDR3 bases: TGTGCCAGCAGCAACCGGGACAGGGGCGGTGAAAAACTGTTTTTT.

V gene TRBV7-9 combines with J gene TRBJ2-3; the match to TRBD2 covers 12 bases. Germline V gene data show CDR1 as SEHNR and CDR2 as FQNEAQ (reference sequence). V trimming: 4 bases; J trimming: 1 base; junction bases outside the gene matches: 6. CDR3 length equals 17 residues. CDR3 nucleotides: TGTGCCAGCAGCTCCGGACTAGCGGGGATTCGCACAGATACGCAGTATTTT. Protein: CASSSGLAGIRTDTQYF.

This chain connects TRBV5-1 to TRBJ2-3; 8 bases match TRBD1. CDR3 length: 16 amino acids. J lost 3 bases, V lost 4 bases, and 10 bases had no gene match. Germline lookup yields CDR1 SGHRS and CDR2 YFSETQ. CDR3 coding DNA: TGCGCCAGCAGCCGGATGGGAACAGGGGGAACAGATACGCAGTATTTT. Amino acids: CASSRMGTGGTDTQYF.

V is TRBV11-1 and J is TRBJ1-3; D unclear. V lost 3 bases and J 8 bases, leaving 8 bases between the germline ends. The CDR3 is made up of 12 amino acids. The germline CDR1 and CDR2 sequences are SGHAT and FQDESV (reference sequence). The CDR3 DNA is TGTGCCAGCAGCTTCGCCTCGGACACCATATATTTT. Translating gives CASSFASDTIYF.

The chain links TRBV2 to TRBJ1-3; the match to TRBD1 covers 7 bases. The CDR3 spans 16 residues. Trimming removed 5 bases from V and 6 bases from J; junction bases left unmatched: 13. The germline V gene has CDR1 SNHLY and CDR2 FYNNEI. CDR3 sequence (DNA): TGTGCCAGCAGTTACTTCCCGGGACAGCCAACAAACACCATATATTTT. This sequence encodes CASSYFPGQPTNTIYF.

The chain combines TRBV14 with TRBJ2-3, with 8 bases matching TRBD1. This CDR3 region has 12 residues. The germline gives CDR1 SGHDN, CDR2 FVKESK. V trimming: 8 bases; J trimming: 3 bases; junction bases outside the gene matches: 1. The CDR3 DNA reads as TGTGCCAGCGGACAGGGAACAGATACGCAGTATTTT. Translation: CASGQGTDTQYF.

J is TRBJ2-5 and V is TRBV2; weak D call: TRBD1 (5 bases). V gave up 4 bases and J gave up 0 bases, with 9 bases separating them. This CDR3 comprises 14 residues. Germline CDR1 SNHLY, CDR2 FYNNEI. The CDR3 sequence: CASSVGAYQETQYF. The CDR3 DNA follows: TGTGCCAGCAGTGTAGGGGCATACCAAGAGACCCAGTACTTC. Full variable domain (missing parts from reference TRBV2 and TRBJ2-5): EPEVTQTPSHQVTQMGQEVILRCVPISNHLYFYWYRQILGQKVEFLVSFYNNEISEKSEIFDDQFSVERPDGSNFTLKIRSTKLEDSAMYFCASSVGAYQETQYFGPGTRLLVL.

V gene TRBV2 combines with J gene TRBJ1-3; the match to TRBD1 covers 7 bases. The CDR3 extends over 13 amino acids. From germline, CDR1 is SNHLY and CDR2 FYNNEI. J gave up 3 bases and V 8 bases, and 4 bases lay outside the gene matches. The CDR3 DNA reads as TGTGCCAGCTACGACAGGGTTGGAAACACCATATATTTT. This gives the protein CASYDRVGNTIYF.

This clone was found once. The chain is built from TRBV27 and TRBJ1-2; 7 nucleotides match TRBD1. V gave up 5 bases and J gave up 5 bases; unmatched junction bases: 14. Germline-derived CDR1 and CDR2 are MNHEY and SMNVEV (reference sequence). The CDR3 is made up of 16 amino acids. CDR3 nucleotides: TGTGCCAGCAGTCCTCGCCCACCGACAGGGTGGTATGGCTACACCTTC. Its protein is CASSPRPPTGWYGYTF.

The gene calls are TRBV19 and TRBJ2-5; 12 bases agree with TRBD2. CDR3 size: 15 residues. The V gene end was trimmed by 5 bases and the J gene end by 2 bases; junction bases not matched to a gene: 3. CDR1 and CDR2 (germline): LNHDA, SQIVND (reference sequence). DNA of the CDR3: TGTGCCAGTAGTTATCTAGCGGGGGGGCAAGAGACCCAGTACTTC. This codes for CASSYLAGGQETQYF.

The rearrangement links TRBV2 to TRBJ1-3; 9 nucleotides match TRBD1. The V and J ends lost 5 bases and 4 bases, in that order; junction bases with no gene match: 9. The germline gives CDR1 SNHLY, CDR2 FYNNEI. CDR3 length: 16 amino acids. The chain's CDR3 is CASSSTGGRSGNTIYF. CDR3 DNA: TGTGCCAGCAGTTCCACAGGGGGCCGTTCGGGAAACACCATATATTTT.

The genes are TRBV7-8 and TRBJ2-5; D perhaps matches TRBD1 (5 bases). The CDR3 totals 15 residues. Germline V gives CDR1 SGHVS, CDR2 FQNEAQ. The germline V and J ends were trimmed by 0 bases and 1 base, with 9 bases remaining between them. The CDR3: CASSLAGLSQETQYF. Written as DNA, the CDR3 is TGTGCCAGCAGCTTAGCGGGGCTATCCCAAGAGACCCAGTACTTC.

The chain recombines TRBV4-1 with TRBJ2-5; possible D gene TRBD2, 7 bases. V dropped 0 bases and J dropped 2 bases, with 25 bases sitting between them. This CDR3 has 20 amino acids. The germline V gene encodes CDR1 MGHRA and CDR2 YSYEKL. The CDR3 DNA is TGCGCCAGCAGCCAAGATGAGGGGGGGGGCAGTTTGACGAAACAAGAGACCCAGTACTTC. Amino acid sequence: CASSQDEGGGSLTKQETQYF.

This rearrangement joins TRBV4-1 to TRBJ2-3; 8 bases align to TRBD2. J gave up 4 bases and V 4 bases, and 7 bases lay outside the gene matches. Germline V CDR1 and CDR2: MGHRA, YSYEKL. The CDR3 is made up of 15 amino acids. CDR3 region: CASSRGRGGADTQYF. CDR3 coding DNA: TGCGCCAGCAGCCGGGGACGGGGGGGCGCAGATACGCAGTATTTT.